This T cell receptor beta chain was sequenced for a study of Graves' ophthalmopathy and Graves' hyperthyroidism. TCR beta CDR3 amplification used RNA transcripts. The workflow started with a first-round RT-PCR run with HTBI primers and then moved on to a second-round multiplex PCR. TCRdb itself ran the multiplex PCR reads through MiXCR, one entry per CDR3 protein. The table has 650,000 to 900,000 distinct CDR3 sequences, roughly 40% seen once. At least ten counts were recorded for this clonotype. V lost 1 base and J 1 base, leaving 11 bases between the germline ends. The CDR3 totals 15 residues. Germline assignment: CDR1 MGHDK and CDR2 SYGVNS.

The V and J genes are TRBV25-1 and TRBJ2-7; D may match TRBD1 or TRBD2 (5 bases each). This clonotype was sampled from an adult man with Graves' ophthalmopathy. Sequenced sample: peripheral blood. The CDR3 DNA follows: TGTGCCAGCAGTGAATGGGGGACGGGATCCTACGAGCAGTACTTC. It is translated as CASSEWGTGSYEQYF.